This T cell receptor (beta chain) was captured in a study of CD8 T cell repertoires and HIV-1 epitope variants. Study details: Twenty-five autologous and known Gag and Nef epitope variant peptides each stimulated T cells separately. Controls were a CMV, EBV and flu peptide pool, Ebola AY9 negative control, and no-peptide well.

Regarding this clone: Its antigen is currently unknown.

Generated by immunoSEQ multiplex PCR, the TCRdb table keeps only in-frame clones and is missing some. The profile shows around 6,400 clones, around 64% of them singletons. Per the germline V gene, CDR1 is SGHRS and CDR2 is YFSETQ. The CDR3 runs 18 residues. J was trimmed by 0 bases and V by 4 bases; bases with no gene match: 10. The TCR comes from a male donor with HIV. This rearrangement joins TRBV5-1 to TRBJ2-3; 11 bases match TRBD2. Sequencing used cultured CD8+ T cells derived from PBMCs. CDR3 nucleotides: TGCGCCAGCAGCCCGACTAGCGGGACCACTCTGAGCACAGATACGCAGTATTTT. Its protein product is CASSPTSGTTLSTDTQYF.